Following are 9 T cell receptor beta chains from one sample sequenced in a study of OX40 agonist ivuxolimab in advanced cancers. This table comes from immunoSEQ multiplex PCR, and its TCRdb copy is limited to in-frame clones, with some not included. The sample lists 60,000 to 75,000 clones, approximately 90% seen once, with 0.7% to 0.9% in the top ten. This specimen consisted of CD4+ or CD8+ T cells sorted from blood, obtained in a trial of the OX40 agonist ivuxolimab. Every receptor here comes from an adult with an advanced solid tumor such as melanoma, head and neck, liver or kidney cancer.

The rearrangement uses TRBV5-6 and TRBJ1-3, with TRBD1 as a possible D gene (6 bases). The CDR3 sequence is 14 residues long. Between the trimmed V and J ends, which lost 4 bases and 6 bases, there was a span of 14 bases. The germline CDR1 and CDR2 sequences are SGHDT and YYEEEE. The CDR3 protein is CASSPRDTINTIYF. DNA of the CDR3: TGTGCCAGCAGCCCCCGGGACACAATAAACACCATATATTTT.

The rearrangement uses TRBV7-9 and TRBJ2-1; 7 bases align to TRBD1. Germline V CDR1 and CDR2: SEHNR, FQNEAQ (reference sequence). V gave up 5 bases and J gave up 0 bases; unmatched junction bases: 4. The CDR3 spans 15 residues. CDR3 in amino acids: CASSGGQSSYNEQFF. In DNA, the CDR3 is TGTGCCAGCAGCGGGGGACAGAGCTCCTACAATGAGCAGTTCTTC.

The J gene is TRBJ1-1, the V gene TRBV19; D is perhaps TRBD1 (5 bases). V was clipped by 3 bases and J by 5 bases, with 16 bases between them. Germline-derived CDR1 and CDR2 are LNHDA and SQIVND (reference sequence). The CDR3 length is 15 residues. The CDR3: CASSIFQGDRTEAFF. CDR3 DNA sequence: TGTGCCAGTAGTATTTTCCAGGGAGATAGAACTGAAGCTTTCTTT.

The V gene is TRBV19, the J gene TRBJ1-1, with D hard to call. There are 14 residues in the CDR3. The V end lost 4 bases, the J end lost 7 bases, and 16 bases lay between the germline ends. Germline-derived CDR1 and CDR2 are LNHDA and SQIVND (reference sequence). CDR3 DNA: TGTGCCAGTAGTACCCCCACCACTCGAGTTGAAGCTTTCTTT. This codes for CASSTPTTRVEAFF.

V is TRBV9 and J is TRBJ1-1; 10 nucleotides match TRBD1. Germline V lookup: CDR1 SGDLS, CDR2 YYNGEE. This CDR3 is 13 amino acids long. V was clipped by 0 bases and J by 10 bases; unmatched bases: 3. CDR3 DNA: TGTGCCAGCAGCGTAGAGGGGACAGGGGTAGCTTTCTTT. Protein: CASSVEGTGVAFF. Filled out from reference TRBV9 and TRBJ1-1, the complete variable domain reads DSGVTQTPKHLITATGQRVTLRCSPRSGDLSVYWYQQSLDQGLQFLIQYYNGEERAKGNILERFSAQQFPDLHSELNLSSLELGDSALYFCASSVEGTGVAFFGQGTRLTVV.

This rearrangement joins TRBV9 to TRBJ2-1; possible D gene TRBD2, 5 bases. This CDR3 spans 14 amino acids. Germline V gene sequence: CDR1 SGDLS, CDR2 YYNGEE. Trimming cost V 0 bases and J 7 bases, with 11 bases left between them. CDR3 sequence (DNA): TGTGCCAGCAGCGTAGGTGGGAGTAAGAATGAGCAGTTCTTC. Protein: CASSVGGSKNEQFF.

This chain connects TRBV9 to TRBJ2-7; 11 bases fit TRBD1. V lost 4 bases to trimming and J lost 7 bases; unmatched junction nucleotides: 10. The CDR3 contains 15 residues. Germline V gene lookup returns CDR1 SGDLS and CDR2 YYNGEE. The CDR3: CASSPQGQGVGEQYF. The CDR3 coding sequence is TGTGCCAGCAGCCCCCAGGGACAGGGGGTCGGAGAGCAGTACTTC.

The rearrangement joins TRBV7-2 to TRBJ2-7; D possibly uses TRBD1 or TRBD2 (6 bases each). V lost 1 base and J 0 bases, leaving 10 bases between the germline ends. The germline gives CDR1 SGHTA, CDR2 FQGNSA. CDR3 length: 15 residues. CDR3 in DNA: TGTGCCAGCAGCTTAGTTGAGGGGGGCTCCTACGAGCAGTACTTC. Translating it yields CASSLVEGGSYEQYF.

This clone has a handful of counts. This chain links TRBV7-2 with TRBJ1-5; D call uncertain. There are 13 residues in the CDR3. Germline-derived CDR1 and CDR2 are SGHTA and FQGNSA. Trimming took 5 bases from V and 5 from J, leaving 10 bases between them. CDR3 in amino acids: CASSPRGDQPQHF. The CDR3, as DNA: TGTGCCAGCAGCCCTCGCGGCGATCAGCCCCAGCATTTT. The whole variable domain, filled in from reference TRBV7-2 and TRBJ1-5, reads GAGVSQSPSNKVTEKGKDVELRCDPISGHTALYWYRQSLGQGLEFLIYFQGNSAPDKSGLPSDRFSAERTGGSVSTLTIQRTQQEDSAVYLCASSPRGDQPQHFGDGTRLSIL.